The clone carrying this T cell receptor (beta chain) was picked up a small number of times. Antigen: not known. This sample is drawn from a study of post-analysis software for immune sequencing data. Germline lookup yields CDR1 SGHAT and CDR2 FQNNGV. V shed 2 bases and J 1 base; nucleotides not matched to a gene: 8. This CDR3 has 16 residues. The TCR beta cDNA libraries carried unique molecular identifiers. TCRdb re-analysed the PCR reads in MiXCR, keeping a single row per CDR3 protein. The sample lists about 570,000 distinct CDR3 sequences; approximately 34% were seen once. Overall study results and limits: Five TRBV segments appeared more often in patients than in controls, and TRBV5-6, TRBV5-1 and TRBV20-1 were among these. There was significantly lower normalized Chao1 diversity in multiple sclerosis patients than in controls.

The chain couples TRBV11-2 to TRBJ2-7; 7 bases are shared with TRBD2. Sequencing used blood. This receptor was obtained from a girl younger than 18 with multiple sclerosis. DNA for the CDR3: TGTGCCAGCAGCTTACGCGGGCCGGGACTATCCTACGAGCAGTACTTC. It translates to CASSLRGPGLSYEQYF.